These T cell receptor beta chains were read from a single sample in a study of blood T cell repertoires in COVID-19. Using immunoSEQ multiplex PCR, the repertoire was profiled, and TCRdb retains in-frame clones only, with some absent. Of over 150,000 clones in the sample, about four fifths were seen once. Sequencing was performed on peripheral blood. The receptors originated from a woman older than 75 with acute or convalescent COVID-19. CDR3s include the opening cysteine and the closing phenylalanine or tryptophan. A D gene is named only where the DNA matches it firmly.

D	J	V	CDR3
NA	TRBJ1-1	TRBV6-6	CASSYNPGMNTEAFF
TRBD2	TRBJ2-1	TRBV9	CASSALAGVTSEQFF
TRBD2	TRBJ2-1	TRBV5-4	CASSPSGGIIYNEQFF
NA	TRBJ1-5	TRBV19	CASRPTWRDGQPQHF
NA	TRBJ1-1	TRBV7-9	CASSPQGLEAFF
TRBD2	TRBJ2-1	TRBV5-1	CASSLAYSTSGGAPEQFF
NA	TRBJ1-4	TRBV10-1	CASSKQGSNEKLFF
NA	TRBJ1-5	TRBV6-5	CASIFRDTNQPQHF
TRBD1	TRBJ2-3	TRBV3-1/TRBV3-2	CASSQRGQSSTDTQYF
NA	TRBJ1-1	TRBV6-1	CASSEADGAMNTEAFF
NA	TRBJ1-2	TRBV7-2	CASSPGQQNYGYTF
NA	TRBJ1-6	TRBV5-1	CASSTDFPGRTPLHF
NA	TRBJ2-1	TRBV9	CASNRGWSSYNEQFF
TRBD1	TRBJ1-2	TRBV19	CASSILDRVGYTF
TRBD1	TRBJ1-1	TRBV7-8	CASSLTGGTTEAFF
NA	TRBJ2-7	TRBV9	CASSDPPAGRYEQYF
TRBD2	TRBJ2-1	TRBV9	CASSVDLAGRNEQFF
NA	TRBJ1-1	TRBV18	CASSPGGGEAFF
NA	TRBJ1-2	TRBV5-8	CASSFTGPTGLYGYTF
NA	TRBJ2-7	TRBV12-3/TRBV12-4	CASSSEENEQYF
NA	TRBJ1-6	TRBV18	CASSPTTPGGNSPLHF
TRBD1	TRBJ2-5	TRBV7-3	CASSLTGQGAWETQYF
TRBD1	TRBJ1-2	TRBV27	CASHGQGIGYTF
NA	TRBJ1-3	TRBV3-1/TRBV3-2	CASSQDRDNRRPTGNTIYF
TRBD2	TRBJ2-1	TRBV4-3	CASSRNLAAGPGHEQFF
NA	TRBJ1-2	TRBV14	CASSTGRGYTF
NA	TRBJ1-5	TRBV13	CASSLTTDQPQHF
TRBD2	TRBJ2-2	TRBV5-1	CASSPGTRTGELFF
TRBD1	TRBJ1-5	TRBV16	CASSRQGANQPQHF
TRBD2	TRBJ2-7	TRBV19	CASSTSLLAGLSEQYF
NA	TRBJ1-6	TRBV19	CASRITGAGSPLHF
TRBD1	TRBJ2-7	TRBV9	CASSPTFQGARDEQYF
NA	TRBJ1-4	TRBV5-6	CASSSGRVQKLFF
TRBD2	TRBJ2-1	TRBV5-1	CASSLQPGLAGGSLEQFF
TRBD1	TRBJ1-2	TRBV11-1	CASRGQGGGYTF